This TCR beta chain was sequenced during a study of CD8+ T cells in alopecia areata. The treatment was: oral pan-JAK inhibitor, 5-10 mg twice daily. Study results and limitations: Scalp clonality decreased significantly with tofacitinib, and so did expanded CD8+ clones among the top 100. Higher clonality was seen in lesional scalp than in normal scalp, especially in alopecia totalis/universalis. For baseline CD8+ expansion, any link to response stays uncertain with one nonresponder.

About this clone: Its antigen remains unknown.

Extraction of RNA preceded its reverse transcription into cDNA, which served as the sequencing template. Here immunoSEQ multiplex PCR was the method, and the copy in TCRdb shows in-frame clones only, minus some. This table holds about 210,000 clones, about 50% found once. In germline, CDR1 is SGHKS, CDR2 YYEKEE (reference sequence). The CDR3 consists of 12 residues. V shed 4 bases and J shed 4 bases, with 9 bases lying between them. This TCR was recovered from a human donor with alopecia areata. This chain joins TRBV5-5 and TRBJ2-7; tentatively, D is TRBD2 (6 bases). The sample in question was CD4+ T cells sorted from blood, obtained at week 4, from a patient treated with tofacitinib. CDR3 DNA: TGTGCCAGCAGCCGGGGGACTTACGAGCAGTACTTC. It yields the protein CASSRGTYEQYF.